The entry below describes one T cell receptor (beta chain). The table came from immunoSEQ multiplex PCR; TCRdb's copy has only in-frame clones and leaves some out. Of fewer than 350,000 clones detected, approximately 87% appear once; the ten largest clones hold approximately 0.9%. This entry is derived from a study of cytomegalovirus exposure and HLA in healthy donors. Study context: The 110 or so validation repertoires were produced on the same platform as the approximately 620 repertoires of the first cohort. This was reported in a later analysis.

The CDR3 sequence is 17 residues long. Germline CDR1 and CDR2: SEHNR and FQNEAQ (reference sequence). The J segment lost 2 bases and the V segment lost 1 base, leaving 9 bases of the junction unmatched. Source material: PBMCs. The gene calls are TRBV7-9 and TRBJ2-7, with 9 bases that match TRBD1. The receptor was isolated from a young woman in good health and CMV-seronegative. The CDR3 nucleotides read TGTGCCAGCAGCTTAGATAGGGAGAGGACAGGGGCCTACGAGCAGTACTTC. Its protein product is CASSLDRERTGAYEQYF.